This entry features one T cell receptor (beta chain) sequence. Its target antigen remains unknown. The sample belongs to a study of monozygotic twins with inflammatory bowel disease (dated 2019 in TCRdb). Regarding the complete study: The full study comprised 30 or so monozygotic twin pairs: nine German pairs (four IBD-concordant, five IBD-discordant) and 19 IBD-discordant Danish pairs. Each individual had, on average, about 151 000 unique TCRalpha sequences and 181 000 unique TCRbeta sequences available for analysis. Disease-associated traits were sought mainly through comparisons between IBD patients and their genetically identical healthy co-twins within discordant pairs.

Receptors were amplified or captured by 5' RACE. Each TCR library was prepared from about 4,000 ng of total RNA. For each sample, cDNA synthesis was carried out in eight separate reactions using SMARTScribe reverse transcriptase. During cDNA synthesis, template switching introduced unique molecular identifiers that contained a 6-nucleotide sample barcode. TCRalpha and TCRbeta cDNA was amplified in two nested PCRs of around 15 and 9 cycles, and bead purification was carried out after each PCR. Before amplification, cDNA was treated with uracil DNA-glycosylase and purified using the QIAquick PCR purification kit. The second PCR was the step at which Illumina TruSeq-compatible adapters and sample-specific barcodes were added. TapeStation and Qubit were used to check library quality and concentration, and around 5.2 ng of each library went into the pool. Pooled libraries were sequenced on an Illumina HiSeq2500 single-index Rapid Run with 2 x 100 bp reads and custom sequencing primers. Processing in the source paper ran as follows. UMI-based consensus assembly with MiGEC version 1.2.6 was used to correct PCR and sequencing errors. MiXCR version 2.1.1 was used for V(D)J alignment, clonotype assembly and CDR3 extraction. To normalise gene usage, clonotype sharing and MAIT/NKT TCR abundance, the analysis used the top 1000, 10 000 and 20 000 clonotypes per sample. After downsampling to 27 000 UMIs, diversity was calculated as the inverse Simpson index using the vegan R package. Paired Mann-Whitney U tests on discordant twin pairs were used, with Benjamini-Hochberg multiple-testing correction. TCRdb reprocessed the reads; each CDR3 protein sequence makes one entry, and DNA is unavailable. TCRdb's processing, not the study's, gives the V and J calls here. This sample's clone table shows approximately 380,000 distinct CDR3 sequences. The ten biggest clones cover 2.6% of the sample.

General findings and caveats noted by the study authors: No difference in repertoire similarity was observed between concordant and discordant twins, possibly owing to limited statistical power. The results gave no support for a single strong signal or clonotype linked to IBD. Differing immunosuppressive treatments among patients may have added background noise and inter-individual variability to the repertoires. Different T cell subtypes could not be distinguished in the analysis. IBD patients shared fewer clonotypes with other individuals than healthy twins did, most markedly in patients showing signs of disease activity. TCRbeta repertoire diversity, by inverse Simpson index, was decreased in IBD patients compared with their healthy co-twins.

From each donor, a roughly 2.6 ml peripheral blood sample was collected into PAXgene tubes and stored at -80 degrees C. Total RNA was isolated from whole blood with the PAXgene blood miRNA kit on an automated QIAcube, without T cell sorting. Peripheral blood from monozygotic twin pairs, either concordant or discordant for inflammatory bowel disease, underwent deep TCRalpha and TCRbeta repertoire profiling that used unique molecular barcoding. Smoking habits were recorded for all twin pairs, and each individual was classified as a current, former or never smoker. Spanning cysteine to phenylalanine, the CDR3 consists of 13 amino acids. Nucleotide data are not available. Reading the germline V gene gives CDR1 SGHDT and CDR2 YYEEEE.

The rearrangement joined TRBV5-6 to TRBJ1-1. Sequenced input: blood. This sequence was found in a human donor with ulcerative colitis or Crohn's disease, or a healthy co-twin of an affected twin (not recorded which). The CDR3 region has the sequence CASSLEWNTEAFF.